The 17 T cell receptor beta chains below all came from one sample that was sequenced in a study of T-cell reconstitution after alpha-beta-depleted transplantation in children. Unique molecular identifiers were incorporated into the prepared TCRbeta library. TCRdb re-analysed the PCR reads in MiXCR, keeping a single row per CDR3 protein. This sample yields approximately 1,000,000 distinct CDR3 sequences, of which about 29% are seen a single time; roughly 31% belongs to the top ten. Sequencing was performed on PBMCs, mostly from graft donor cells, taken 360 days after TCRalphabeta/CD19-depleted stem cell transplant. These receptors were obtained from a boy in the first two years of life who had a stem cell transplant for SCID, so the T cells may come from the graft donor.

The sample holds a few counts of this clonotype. The CDR3 loop reads CASSYWQGTDTQYF. CDR3 sequence (DNA): TGCGCCAGCAGCTATTGGCAGGGCACAGATACGCAGTATTTT. The chain couples TRBV4-1 to TRBJ2-3, with D unclear. CDR1 is MGHRA and CDR2 is YSYEKL in the germline V gene. Trimming took off 5 bases at V and 1 base at J, with 10 bases between the two ends. The CDR3 runs to 14 residues.

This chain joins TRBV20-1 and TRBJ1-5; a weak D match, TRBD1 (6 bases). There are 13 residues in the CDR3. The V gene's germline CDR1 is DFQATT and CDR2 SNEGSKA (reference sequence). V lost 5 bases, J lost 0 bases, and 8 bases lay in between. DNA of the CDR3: TGCAGTGCTGAGGGGGATAGCAATCAGCCCCAGCATTTT. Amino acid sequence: CSAEGDSNQPQHF.

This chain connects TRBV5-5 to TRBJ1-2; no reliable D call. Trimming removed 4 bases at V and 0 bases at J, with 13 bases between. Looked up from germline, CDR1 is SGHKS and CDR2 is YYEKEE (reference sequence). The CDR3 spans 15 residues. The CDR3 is CASSRRLDPNYGYTF. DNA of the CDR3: TGTGCCAGCAGCCGTCGTCTAGATCCTAACTATGGCTACACCTTC. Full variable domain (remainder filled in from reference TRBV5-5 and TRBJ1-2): DAGVTQSPTHLIKTRGQQVTLRCSPISGHKSVSWYQQVLGQGPQFIFQYYEKEERGRGNFPDRFSARQFPNYSSELNVNALLLGDSALYLCASSRRLDPNYGYTFGSGTRLTVV.

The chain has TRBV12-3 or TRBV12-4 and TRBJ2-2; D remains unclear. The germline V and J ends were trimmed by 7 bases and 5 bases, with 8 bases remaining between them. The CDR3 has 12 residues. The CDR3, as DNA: TGTGCCAGCATCCGTGGGACCGGGGAGCTGTTTTTT. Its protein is CASIRGTGELFF.

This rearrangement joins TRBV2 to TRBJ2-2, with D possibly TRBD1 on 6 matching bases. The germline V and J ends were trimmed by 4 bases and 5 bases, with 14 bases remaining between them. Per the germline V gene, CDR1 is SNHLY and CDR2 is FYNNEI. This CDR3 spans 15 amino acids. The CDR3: CASSGTARGTGELFF. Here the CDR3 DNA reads TGTGCCAGCAGTGGGACAGCGAGGGGAACCGGGGAGCTGTTTTTT.

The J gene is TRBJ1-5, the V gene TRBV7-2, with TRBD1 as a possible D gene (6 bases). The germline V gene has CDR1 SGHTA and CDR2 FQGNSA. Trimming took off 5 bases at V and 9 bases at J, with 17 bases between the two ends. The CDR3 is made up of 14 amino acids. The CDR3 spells CASSPAGDLGPQHF. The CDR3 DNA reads TGTGCCAGCAGCCCCGCAGGGGATCTGGGGCCCCAGCATTTT.

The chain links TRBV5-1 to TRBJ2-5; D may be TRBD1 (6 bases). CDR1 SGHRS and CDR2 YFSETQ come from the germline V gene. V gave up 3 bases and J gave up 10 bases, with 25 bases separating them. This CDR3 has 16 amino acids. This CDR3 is CASSSPGNDRGGVQYF. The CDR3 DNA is TGCGCCAGCAGCTCCCCAGGAAACGACAGAGGGGGTGTCCAGTACTTC.

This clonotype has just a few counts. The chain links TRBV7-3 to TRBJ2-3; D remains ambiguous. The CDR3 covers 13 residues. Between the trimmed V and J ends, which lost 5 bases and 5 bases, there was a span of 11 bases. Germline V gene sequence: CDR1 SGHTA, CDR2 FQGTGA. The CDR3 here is CASSQSSGDTQYF. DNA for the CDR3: TGTGCCAGCAGCCAATCTTCGGGAGATACGCAGTATTTT.

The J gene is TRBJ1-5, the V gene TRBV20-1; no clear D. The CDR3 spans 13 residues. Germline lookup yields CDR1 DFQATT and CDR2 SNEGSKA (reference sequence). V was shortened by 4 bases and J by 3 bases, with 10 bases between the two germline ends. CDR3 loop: CSAIGRLNQPQHF. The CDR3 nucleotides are TGCAGTGCTATCGGCAGGCTCAATCAGCCCCAGCATTTT.

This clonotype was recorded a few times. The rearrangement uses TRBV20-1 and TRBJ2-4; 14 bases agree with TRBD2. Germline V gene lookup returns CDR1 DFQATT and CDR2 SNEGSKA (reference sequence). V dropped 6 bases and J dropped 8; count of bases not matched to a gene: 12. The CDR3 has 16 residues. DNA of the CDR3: TGCAGTGCCATTACCGGGACTAGCGGGGGTCGATACATTCAGTACTTC. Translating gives CSAITGTSGGRYIQYF.

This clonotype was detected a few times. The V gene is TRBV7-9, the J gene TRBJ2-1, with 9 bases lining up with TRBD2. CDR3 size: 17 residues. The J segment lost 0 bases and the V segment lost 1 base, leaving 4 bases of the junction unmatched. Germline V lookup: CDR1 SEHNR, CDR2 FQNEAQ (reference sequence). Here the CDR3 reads CASSLGDSGGSYNEQFF. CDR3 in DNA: TGTGCCAGCAGCTTAGGCGATAGCGGGGGCTCCTACAATGAGCAGTTCTTC.

CDR3 DNA sequence: TGCAGTGCTAGTAACCAGGGAGGAACCCCCTTTACTGAAGCTTTCTTT. It encodes CSASNQGGTPFTEAFF. V and J are TRBV20-1 and TRBJ1-1; perhaps TRBD1 as D (5 bases). Germline V lookup: CDR1 DFQATT, CDR2 SNEGSKA (reference sequence). The CDR3 extends over 16 amino acids. V was clipped by 3 bases and J by 5 bases, with 22 bases between them.

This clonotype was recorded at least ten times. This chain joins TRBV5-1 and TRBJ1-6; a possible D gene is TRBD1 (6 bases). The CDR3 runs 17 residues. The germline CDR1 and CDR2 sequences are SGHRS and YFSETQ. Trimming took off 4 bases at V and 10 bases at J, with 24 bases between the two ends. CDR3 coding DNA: TGCGCCAGCAGCCCAGGGACACGCGGACGACCGGGGTCACCCCTCCACTTT. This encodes CASSPGTRGRPGSPLHF. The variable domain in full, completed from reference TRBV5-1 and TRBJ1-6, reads KAGVTQTPRYLIKTRGQQVTLSCSPISGHRSVSWYQQTPGQGLQFLFEYFSETQRNKGNFPGRFSGRQFSNSRSEMNVSTLELGDSALYLCASSPGTRGRPGSPLHFGNGTRLTVT.

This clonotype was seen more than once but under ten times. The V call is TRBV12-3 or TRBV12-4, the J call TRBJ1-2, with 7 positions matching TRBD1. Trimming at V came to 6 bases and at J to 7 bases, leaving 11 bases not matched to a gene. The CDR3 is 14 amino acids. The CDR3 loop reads CASSPTLTGSGYTF. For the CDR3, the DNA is TGTGCCAGCAGCCCTACCCTGACAGGGAGTGGCTACACCTTC.

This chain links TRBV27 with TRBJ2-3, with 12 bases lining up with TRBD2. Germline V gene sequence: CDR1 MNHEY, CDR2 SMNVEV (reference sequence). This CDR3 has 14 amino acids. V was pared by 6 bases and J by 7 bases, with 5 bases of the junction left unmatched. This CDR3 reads CASSPSGGANTQYF. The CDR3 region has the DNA TGTGCCAGCAGCCCTAGCGGGGGGGCGAATACGCAGTATTTT.

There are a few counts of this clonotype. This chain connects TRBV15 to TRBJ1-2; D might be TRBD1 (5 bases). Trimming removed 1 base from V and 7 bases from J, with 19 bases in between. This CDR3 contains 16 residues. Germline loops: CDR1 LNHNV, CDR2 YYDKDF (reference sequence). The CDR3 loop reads CATSRVGKGRAGGYTF. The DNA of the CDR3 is TGTGCCACCAGCAGAGTAGGAAAGGGCAGGGCCGGTGGCTACACCTTC.

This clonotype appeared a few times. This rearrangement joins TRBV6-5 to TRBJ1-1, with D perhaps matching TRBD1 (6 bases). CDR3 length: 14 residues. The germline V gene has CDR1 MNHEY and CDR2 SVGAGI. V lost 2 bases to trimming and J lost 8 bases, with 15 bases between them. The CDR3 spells CASSYEGRGEEAFF. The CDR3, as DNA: TGTGCCAGCAGTTACGAGGGCAGGGGTGAAGAAGCTTTCTTT.